A single sample gave rise to the 7 T cell receptor beta chains below, sequenced in a study of CD8 T cells in Susac syndrome. RNA was extracted with the RNeasy kit, and a quantity of roughly 0.5 to 1 ug was reverse transcribed using random hexamers. In TCRdb, the immunoSEQ multiplex PCR reads were re-called with MiXCR into one record per CDR3 protein. Here the sample spans under 350,000 distinct CDR3 sequences, about 92% being singletons. Sequenced: CD4+ T cells from PBMCs. The receptor source for this set is a human donor with multiple sclerosis.

The rearrangement joins TRBV6-2 or TRBV6-3 to TRBJ2-1; TRBD2 is a possible D gene (6 bases). The germline gives CDR1 MNHEY, CDR2 SVGEGT. The V end lost 8 bases, the J end lost 8 bases, and 19 bases lay between the germline ends. The CDR3 is 14 amino acids. CDR3 residues: CASERSGWVDEQFF. CDR3 nucleotides: TGTGCCAGCGAAAGGAGCGGGTGGGTGGATGAGCAGTTCTTC.

V and J are TRBV19 and TRBJ1-3; tentatively, D is TRBD1 (6 bases). The germline V gene encodes CDR1 LNHDA and CDR2 SQIVND (reference sequence). V lost 6 bases and J 0 bases, leaving 9 bases between the germline ends. This CDR3 has 14 amino acids. The CDR3 coding sequence is TGTGCCAGTAGCAGGGGCGCCTCTGGAAACACCATATATTTT. Residues: CASSRGASGNTIYF.

The chain is built from TRBV7-9 and TRBJ2-3; D is undetermined. Germline V gene lookup returns CDR1 SEHNR and CDR2 FQNEAQ (reference sequence). Trimming removed 5 bases from V and 4 bases from J, with 10 bases in between. This CDR3 is 13 amino acids long. This CDR3 is CASSLRRSDTQYF. The CDR3 bases are TGTGCCAGCAGCCTTAGACGGTCAGATACGCAGTATTTT.

J is TRBJ2-7 and V is TRBV6-1, with TRBD1 matching 8 bases. The J segment lost 6 bases and the V segment lost 2 bases, leaving 9 bases of the junction unmatched. The V gene's germline CDR1 is MNHNS and CDR2 SASEGT. The CDR3 is made up of 15 amino acids. The CDR3 loop is CASSESRGPLGEQYF. The CDR3 nucleotides are TGTGCCAGCAGTGAAAGCAGGGGGCCCCTAGGCGAGCAGTACTTC.

The rearrangement links TRBV11-2 to TRBJ2-7, with D possibly TRBD1 on 5 matching bases. Trimming removed 5 bases from V and 0 bases from J, with 29 bases in between. The length of the CDR3 is 20 residues. Per germline, CDR1 SGHAT and CDR2 FQNNGV. CDR3 nucleotide sequence: TGTGCCAGCAGCCTTTCCTTTCTGAACAGGCCATTGATCTTCTCCTACGAGCAGTACTTC. This gives the protein CASSLSFLNRPLIFSYEQYF.

The J gene is TRBJ2-3, the V gene TRBV7-2; TRBD2 agrees at 9 bases. The CDR3 covers 15 residues. The J segment lost 3 bases and the V segment lost 3 bases, leaving 4 bases of the junction unmatched. Germline V lookup: CDR1 SGHTA, CDR2 FQGNSA. The CDR3 bases are TGTGCCAGCAGCTTGACTAGCGGAGCAACAGATACGCAGTATTTT. Its protein product is CASSLTSGATDTQYF.

This clonotype was recorded once. The V and J genes are TRBV5-6 and TRBJ2-1, with D hard to call. CDR1 SGHDT and CDR2 YYEEEE come from the germline V gene. CDR3 size: 16 residues. Trimming removed 4 bases from V and 0 bases from J, with 14 bases in between. The CDR3 sequence: CASSLRSASSYNEQFF. DNA of the CDR3: TGTGCCAGCAGCCTACGCTCGGCGAGCTCCTACAATGAGCAGTTCTTC.